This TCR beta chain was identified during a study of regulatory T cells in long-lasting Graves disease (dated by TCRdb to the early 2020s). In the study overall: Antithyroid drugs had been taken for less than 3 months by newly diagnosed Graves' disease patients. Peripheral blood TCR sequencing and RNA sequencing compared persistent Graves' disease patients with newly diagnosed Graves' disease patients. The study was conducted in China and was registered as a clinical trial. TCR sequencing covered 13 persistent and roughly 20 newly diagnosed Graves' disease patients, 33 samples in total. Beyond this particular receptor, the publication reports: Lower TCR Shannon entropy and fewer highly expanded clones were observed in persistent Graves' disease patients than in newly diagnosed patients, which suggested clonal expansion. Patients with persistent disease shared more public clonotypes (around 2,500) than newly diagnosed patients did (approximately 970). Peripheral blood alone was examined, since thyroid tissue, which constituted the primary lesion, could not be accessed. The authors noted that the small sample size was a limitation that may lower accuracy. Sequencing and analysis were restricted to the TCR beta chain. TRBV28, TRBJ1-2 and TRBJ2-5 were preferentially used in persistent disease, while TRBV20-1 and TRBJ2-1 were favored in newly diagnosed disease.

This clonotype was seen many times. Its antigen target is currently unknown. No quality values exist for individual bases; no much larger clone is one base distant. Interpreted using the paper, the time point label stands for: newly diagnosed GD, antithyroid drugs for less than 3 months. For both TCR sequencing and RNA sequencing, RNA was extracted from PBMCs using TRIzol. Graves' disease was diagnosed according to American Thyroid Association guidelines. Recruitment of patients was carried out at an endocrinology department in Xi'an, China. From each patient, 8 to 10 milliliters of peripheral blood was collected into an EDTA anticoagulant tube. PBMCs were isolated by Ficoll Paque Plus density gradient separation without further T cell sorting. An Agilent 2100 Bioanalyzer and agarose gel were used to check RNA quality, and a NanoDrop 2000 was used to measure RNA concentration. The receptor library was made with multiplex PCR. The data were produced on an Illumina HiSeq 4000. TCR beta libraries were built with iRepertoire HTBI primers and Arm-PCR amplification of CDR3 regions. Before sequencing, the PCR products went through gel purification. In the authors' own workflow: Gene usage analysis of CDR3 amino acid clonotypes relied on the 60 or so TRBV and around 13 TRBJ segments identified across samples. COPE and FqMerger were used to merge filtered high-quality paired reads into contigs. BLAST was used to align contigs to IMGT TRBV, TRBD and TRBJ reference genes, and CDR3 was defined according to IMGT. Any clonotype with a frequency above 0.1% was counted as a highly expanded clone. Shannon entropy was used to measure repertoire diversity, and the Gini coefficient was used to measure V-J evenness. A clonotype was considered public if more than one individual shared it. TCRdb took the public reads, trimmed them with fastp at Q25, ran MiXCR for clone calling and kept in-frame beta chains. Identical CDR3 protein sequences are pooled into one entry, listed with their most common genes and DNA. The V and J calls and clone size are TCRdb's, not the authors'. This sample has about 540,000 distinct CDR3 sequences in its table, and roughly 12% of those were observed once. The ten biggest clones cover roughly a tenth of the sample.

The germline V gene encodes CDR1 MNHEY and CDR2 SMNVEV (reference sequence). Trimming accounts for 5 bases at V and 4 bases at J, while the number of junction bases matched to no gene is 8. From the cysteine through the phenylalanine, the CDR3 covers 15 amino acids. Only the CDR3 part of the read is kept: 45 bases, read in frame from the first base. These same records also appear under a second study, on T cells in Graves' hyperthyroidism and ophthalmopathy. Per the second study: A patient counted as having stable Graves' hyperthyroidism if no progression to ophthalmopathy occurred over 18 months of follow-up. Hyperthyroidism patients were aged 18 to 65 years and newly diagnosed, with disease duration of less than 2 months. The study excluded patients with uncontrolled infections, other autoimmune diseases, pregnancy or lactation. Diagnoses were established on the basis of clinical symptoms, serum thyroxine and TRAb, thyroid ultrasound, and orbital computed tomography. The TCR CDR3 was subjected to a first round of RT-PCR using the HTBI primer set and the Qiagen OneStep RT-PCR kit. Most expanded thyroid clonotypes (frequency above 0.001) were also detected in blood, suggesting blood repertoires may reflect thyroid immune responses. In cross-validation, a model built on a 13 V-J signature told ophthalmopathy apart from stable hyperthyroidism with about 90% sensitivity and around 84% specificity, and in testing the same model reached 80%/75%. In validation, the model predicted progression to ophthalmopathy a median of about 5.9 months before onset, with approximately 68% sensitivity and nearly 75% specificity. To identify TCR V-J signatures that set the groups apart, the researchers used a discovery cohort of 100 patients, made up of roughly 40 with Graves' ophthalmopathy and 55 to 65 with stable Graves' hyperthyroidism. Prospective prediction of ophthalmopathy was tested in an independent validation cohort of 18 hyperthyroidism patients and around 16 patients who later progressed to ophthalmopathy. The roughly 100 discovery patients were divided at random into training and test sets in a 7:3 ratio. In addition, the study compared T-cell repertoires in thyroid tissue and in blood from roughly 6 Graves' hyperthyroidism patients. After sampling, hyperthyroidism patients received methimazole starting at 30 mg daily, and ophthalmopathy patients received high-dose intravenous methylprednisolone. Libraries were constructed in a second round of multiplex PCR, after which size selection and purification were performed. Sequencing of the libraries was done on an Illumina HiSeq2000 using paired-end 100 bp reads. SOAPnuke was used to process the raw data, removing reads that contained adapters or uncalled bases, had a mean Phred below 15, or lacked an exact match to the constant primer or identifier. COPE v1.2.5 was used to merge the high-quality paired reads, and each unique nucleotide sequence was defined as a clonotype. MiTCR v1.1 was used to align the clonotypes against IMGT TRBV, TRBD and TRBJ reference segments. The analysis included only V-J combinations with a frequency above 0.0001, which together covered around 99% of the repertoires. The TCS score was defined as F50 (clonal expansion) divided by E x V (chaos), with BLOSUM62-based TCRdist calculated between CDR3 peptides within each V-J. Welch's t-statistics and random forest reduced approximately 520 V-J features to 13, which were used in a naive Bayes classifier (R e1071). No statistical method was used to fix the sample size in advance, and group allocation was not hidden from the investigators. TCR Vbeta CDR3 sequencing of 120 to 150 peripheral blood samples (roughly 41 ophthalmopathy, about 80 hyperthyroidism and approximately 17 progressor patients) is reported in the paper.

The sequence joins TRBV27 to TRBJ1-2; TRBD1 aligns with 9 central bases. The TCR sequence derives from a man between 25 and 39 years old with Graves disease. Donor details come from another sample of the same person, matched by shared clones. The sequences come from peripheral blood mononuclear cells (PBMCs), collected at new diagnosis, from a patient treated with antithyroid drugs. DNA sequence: TGTGCCAGCAGTCCCCGCGGGGACAGGGCCTATGGCTACACCTTC. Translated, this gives CASSPRGDRAYGYTF.